The next 11 T cell receptor beta chains were all read from a single sample in a study of blood T cell repertoires in COVID-19. Sequenced by immunoSEQ multiplex PCR; TCRdb stores in-frame clones only, minus some. The table shows 380,000 or so clones, with more than 70% occurring only once. The sequencing sample was made of PBMCs or T cells enriched from blood (not recorded which). All receptors come from a man aged 25-45 years who had recovered from COVID-19.

This clone has just one count. The chain employs TRBV20-1 and TRBJ1-2; tentatively, D is TRBD1 (6 bases). The CDR3 extends over 11 amino acids. Trimming left V 6 bases short and J 7 bases short, with 12 bases between. The germline CDR1 and CDR2 sequences are DFQATT and SNEGSKA (reference sequence). The CDR3 DNA follows: TGCAGTGCGGTCGGACAGTCTGGCTACACCTTC. Translated: CSAVGQSGYTF.

The gene calls are TRBV24-1 and TRBJ2-7; 9 bases agree with TRBD2. Trimming cost V 5 bases and J 7 bases; bases outside gene matches: 5. Germline assignment: CDR1 KGHDR and CDR2 SFDVKD. This CDR3 contains 13 residues. This chain's CDR3 is CATSVPREGEQYF. DNA of the CDR3: TGTGCCACCAGTGTCCCGCGGGAGGGTGAGCAGTACTTC.

This chain links TRBV6-6 with TRBJ2-7; D is perhaps TRBD2 (6 bases). This CDR3 comprises 13 residues. Between the trimmed V and J ends, which lost 2 bases and 2 bases, there was a span of 7 bases. Germline CDR1 is MNHNY and CDR2 is SVGAGI (reference sequence). The CDR3 is CASSYREAYEQYF. The CDR3 DNA is TGTGCCAGCAGTTACAGGGAGGCCTACGAGCAGTACTTC.

The chain carries TRBV4-1 and TRBJ1-4; D ambiguous. Trimming took off 1 base at V and 5 bases at J, with 5 bases between the two ends. The CDR3 loop spans 13 amino acids. Germline CDR1 MGHRA, CDR2 YSYEKL. CDR3 region: CASSQVQNEKLFF. CDR3 DNA sequence: TGCGCCAGCAGCCAAGTCCAGAATGAAAAACTGTTTTTT.

Concerning this clone itself: The sample has other DNA sequences that encode this CDR3 too. This chain uses TRBV12-3 or TRBV12-4 with TRBJ1-1; D gene uncertain. The V gene lost 3 bases and the J gene lost 8 bases, with 7 bases spanning the gap. CDR3 length: 11 amino acids. In DNA, the CDR3 is TGTGCCAGCAGTTTGTCCGCGGAAGCTTTCTTT. This encodes CASSLSAEAFF.

The rearrangement uses TRBV27 and TRBJ1-3; D is uncertain. There are 15 residues in the CDR3. V lost 0 bases and J 3 bases, leaving 9 bases between the germline ends. Per germline, CDR1 MNHEY and CDR2 SMNVEV (reference sequence). The CDR3 bases are TGTGCCAGCAGTTTATCCCCCCCTAGTGGAAACACCATATATTTT. Protein sequence: CASSLSPPSGNTIYF.

The chain employs TRBV18 and TRBJ2-7, with 12 positions matching TRBD2. V gave up 5 bases and J gave up 2 bases; unmatched junction bases: 4. CDR3 length equals 15 residues. Germline assignment: CDR1 KGHSH and CDR2 LQKENI. CDR3 region: CASSTSSGGAYEQYF. The CDR3 coding sequence is TGTGCCAGCTCAACTTCTAGCGGGGGGGCCTACGAGCAGTACTTC.

The chain joins TRBV19 to TRBJ1-1; 7 bases match TRBD1. CDR3 length: 14 amino acids. V was pared by 6 bases and J by 1 base, with 5 bases of the junction left unmatched. From germline, CDR1 is LNHDA and CDR2 SQIVND (reference sequence). The CDR3 DNA reads TGTGCCAGTAGCCGACAGGGAGGGAACACTGAAGCTTTCTTT. Protein product: CASSRQGGNTEAFF. The whole variable domain, filled in from reference TRBV19 and TRBJ1-1, reads DGGITQSPKYLFRKEGQNVTLSCEQNLNHDAMYWYRQDPGQGLRLIYYSQIVNDFQKGDIAEGYSVSREKKESFPLTVTSAQKNPTAFYLCASSRQGGNTEAFFGQGTRLTVV.

This chain joins TRBV12-3 or TRBV12-4 and TRBJ2-2; 11 bases align to TRBD1. CDR3 length equals 13 residues. J gave up 7 bases and V 8 bases, and 3 bases lay outside the gene matches. The CDR3 nucleotides are TGTGCCAGCGGACAGGGGGCAGGCGGGGAGCTGTTTTTT. Protein sequence: CASGQGAGGELFF.

The J gene is TRBJ1-5, the V gene TRBV15; TRBD1 aligns across 7 bases. The ends lost 0 bases at V and 6 bases at J; junction bases unmatched: 5. Per the germline V gene, CDR1 is LNHNV and CDR2 is YYDKDF (reference sequence). The CDR3 has 15 amino acids. The chain's CDR3 is CATSRDEGARQPQHF. CDR3 in DNA: TGTGCCACCAGCAGAGATGAGGGGGCCCGTCAGCCCCAGCATTTT. Based on the CDR3 plus reference TRBV15 and TRBJ1-5, the full variable domain is DAMVIQNPRYQVTQFGKPVTLSCSQTLNHNVMYWYQQKSSQAPKLLFHYYDKDFNNEADTPDNFQSRRPNTSFCFLDIRSPGLGDTAMYLCATSRDEGARQPQHFGDGTRLSIL.

The V and J genes are TRBV11-2 and TRBJ2-1; D is perhaps TRBD2 (5 bases). Looked up from germline, CDR1 is SGHAT and CDR2 is FQNNGV. Trimming stripped 1 base from V and 4 bases from J, with 8 bases between. The CDR3 loop spans 14 amino acids. CDR3 DNA: TGTGCCAGCAGCTTAGGTCGGGAATACAATGAGCAGTTCTTC. This sequence encodes CASSLGREYNEQFF.